This TCR beta chain stems from a study of beta chain features in type 1 diabetes. Every bit of the isolated RNA underwent reverse transcription, so sequencing read expressed TCRB transcripts. Clones were read by immunoSEQ multiplex PCR, and TCRdb kept only the in-frame ones, dropping some. The data show about 240,000 clones, with 27% seen just once and 3% to 4% held by the top ten. V lost 0 bases and J lost 2, with 5 bases in between. This CDR3 is 14 amino acids long. CDR1 and CDR2 from the germline V gene are KGHSY and FQNENV. The specimen sequenced was central memory CD4+ T cells from blood. This sequence joins TRBV16 and TRBJ1-5; no clear D gene. The sequence was collected from a man aged 25-40 years in good health. The CDR3 DNA sequence: TGTGCCAGCAGCCAATCGTTGGGCAATCAGCCCCAGCATTTT. Translated, it gives CASSQSLGNQPQHF. Filled out from reference TRBV16 and TRBJ1-5, the complete variable domain reads GEEVAQTPKHLVRGEGQKAKLYCAPIKGHSYVFWYQQVLKNEFKFLISFQNENVFDETGMPKERFSAKCLPNSPCSLEIQATKLEDSAVYFCASSQSLGNQPQHFGDGTRLSIL.